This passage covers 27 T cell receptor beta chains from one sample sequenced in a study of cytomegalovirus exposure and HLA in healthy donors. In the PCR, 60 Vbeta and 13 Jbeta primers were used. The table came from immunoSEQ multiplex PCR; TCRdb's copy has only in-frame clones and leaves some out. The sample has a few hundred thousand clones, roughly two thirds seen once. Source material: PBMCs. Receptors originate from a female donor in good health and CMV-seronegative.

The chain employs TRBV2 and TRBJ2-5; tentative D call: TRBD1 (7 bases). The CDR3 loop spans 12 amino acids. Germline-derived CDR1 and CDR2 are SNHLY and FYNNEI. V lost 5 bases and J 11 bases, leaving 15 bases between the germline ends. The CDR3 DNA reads TGTGCCAGCAGTACAGGGGACTGGGAGCAGTACTTC. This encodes CASSTGDWEQYF.

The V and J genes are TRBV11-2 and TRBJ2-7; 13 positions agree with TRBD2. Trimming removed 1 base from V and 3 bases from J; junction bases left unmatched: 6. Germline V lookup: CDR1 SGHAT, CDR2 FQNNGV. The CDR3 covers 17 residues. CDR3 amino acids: CASSLGPGTSGIYEQYF. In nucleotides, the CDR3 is TGTGCCAGCAGCTTAGGTCCCGGGACTAGCGGGATCTACGAGCAGTACTTC.

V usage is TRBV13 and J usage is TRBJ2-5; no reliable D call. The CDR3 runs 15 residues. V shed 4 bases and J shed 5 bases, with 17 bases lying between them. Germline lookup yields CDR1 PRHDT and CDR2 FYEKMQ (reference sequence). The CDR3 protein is CASSYRTRRWETQYF. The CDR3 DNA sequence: TGTGCCAGCAGCTACAGAACAAGGCGCTGGGAGACCCAGTACTTC.

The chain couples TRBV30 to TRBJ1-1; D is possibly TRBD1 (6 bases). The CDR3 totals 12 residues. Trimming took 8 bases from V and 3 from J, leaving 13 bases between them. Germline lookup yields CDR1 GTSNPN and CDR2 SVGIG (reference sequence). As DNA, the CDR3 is TGTGCCCAGAGGGGGGGTTACACTGAAGCTTTCTTT. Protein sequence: CAQRGGYTEAFF.

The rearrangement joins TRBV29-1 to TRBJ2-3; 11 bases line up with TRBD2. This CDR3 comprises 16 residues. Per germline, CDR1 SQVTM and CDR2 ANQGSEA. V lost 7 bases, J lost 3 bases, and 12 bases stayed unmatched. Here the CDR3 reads CSAKTPLAGATDTQYF. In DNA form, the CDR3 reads TGCAGCGCCAAGACCCCACTAGCGGGAGCAACAGATACGCAGTATTTT.

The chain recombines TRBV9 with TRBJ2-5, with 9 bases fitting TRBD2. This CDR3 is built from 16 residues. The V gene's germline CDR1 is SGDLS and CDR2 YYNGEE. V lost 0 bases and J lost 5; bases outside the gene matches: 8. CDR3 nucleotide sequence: TGTGCCAGCAGCGTAGATTCGCTAGCGGGAACGGAGACCCAGTACTTC. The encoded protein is CASSVDSLAGTETQYF. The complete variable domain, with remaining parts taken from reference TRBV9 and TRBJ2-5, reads DSGVTQTPKHLITATGQRVTLRCSPRSGDLSVYWYQQSLDQGLQFLIQYYNGEERAKGNILERFSAQQFPDLHSELNLSSLELGDSALYFCASSVDSLAGTETQYFGPGTRLLVL.

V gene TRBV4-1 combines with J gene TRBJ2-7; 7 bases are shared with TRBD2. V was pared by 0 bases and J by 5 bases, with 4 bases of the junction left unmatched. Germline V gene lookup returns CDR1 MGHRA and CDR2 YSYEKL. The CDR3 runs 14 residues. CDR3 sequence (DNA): TGCGCCAGCAGCCAAGATTGGGGGGGGGACGAGCAGTACTTC. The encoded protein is CASSQDWGGDEQYF.

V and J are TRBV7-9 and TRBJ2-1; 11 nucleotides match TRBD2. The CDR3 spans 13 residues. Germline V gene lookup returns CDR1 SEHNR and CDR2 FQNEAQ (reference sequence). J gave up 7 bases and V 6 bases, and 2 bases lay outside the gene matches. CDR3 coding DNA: TGTGCCAGCAGGGCTAGCGGGAGGAATGAGCAGTTCTTC. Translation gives CASRASGRNEQFF. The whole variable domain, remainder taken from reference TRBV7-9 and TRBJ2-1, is DTGVSQNPRHKITKRGQNVTFRCDPISEHNRLYWYRQTLGQGPEFLTYFQNEAQLEKSRLLSDRFSAERPKGSFSTLEIQRTEQGDSAMYLCASRASGRNEQFFGPGTRLTVL.

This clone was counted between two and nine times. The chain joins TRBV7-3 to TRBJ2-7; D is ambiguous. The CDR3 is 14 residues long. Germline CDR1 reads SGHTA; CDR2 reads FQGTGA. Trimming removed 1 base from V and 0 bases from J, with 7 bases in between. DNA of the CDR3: TGTGCCAGCAGCTTAATGGCCAACTCCTACGAGCAGTACTTC. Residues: CASSLMANSYEQYF.

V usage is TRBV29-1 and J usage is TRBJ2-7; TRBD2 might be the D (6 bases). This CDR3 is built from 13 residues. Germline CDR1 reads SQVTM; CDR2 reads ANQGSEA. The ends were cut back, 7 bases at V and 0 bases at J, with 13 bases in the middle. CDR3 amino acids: CSALGRDSYEQYF. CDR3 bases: TGCAGCGCTCTGGGGCGGGACTCCTACGAGCAGTACTTC.

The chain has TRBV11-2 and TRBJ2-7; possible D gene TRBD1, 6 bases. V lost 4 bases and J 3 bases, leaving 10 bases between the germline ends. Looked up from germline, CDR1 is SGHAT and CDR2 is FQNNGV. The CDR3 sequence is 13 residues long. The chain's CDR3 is CASSSGQNYEQYF. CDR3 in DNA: TGTGCCAGCAGCTCGGGACAAAACTACGAGCAGTACTTC.

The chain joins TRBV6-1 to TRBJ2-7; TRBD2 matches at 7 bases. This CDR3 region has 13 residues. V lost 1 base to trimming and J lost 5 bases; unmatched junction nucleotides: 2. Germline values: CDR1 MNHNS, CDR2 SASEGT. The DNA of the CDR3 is TGTGCCAGCAGTGAAGGGCGGGGGAACGAGCAGTACTTC. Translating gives CASSEGRGNEQYF.

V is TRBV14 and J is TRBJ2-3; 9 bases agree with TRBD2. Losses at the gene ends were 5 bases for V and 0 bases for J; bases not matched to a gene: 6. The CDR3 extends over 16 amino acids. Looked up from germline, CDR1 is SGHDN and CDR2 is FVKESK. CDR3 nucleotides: TGTGCCAGCAGCTGGGGACTAGCTGCTAGCACAGATACGCAGTATTTT. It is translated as CASSWGLAASTDTQYF.

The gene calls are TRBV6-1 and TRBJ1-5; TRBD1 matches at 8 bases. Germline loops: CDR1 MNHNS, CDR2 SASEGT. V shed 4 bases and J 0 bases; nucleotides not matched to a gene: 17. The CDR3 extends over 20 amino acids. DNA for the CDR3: TGTGCCAGCAGTGCGGCATGGACAGGGAAAACTGGGCTTAGCAATCAGCCCCAGCATTTT. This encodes CASSAAWTGKTGLSNQPQHF.

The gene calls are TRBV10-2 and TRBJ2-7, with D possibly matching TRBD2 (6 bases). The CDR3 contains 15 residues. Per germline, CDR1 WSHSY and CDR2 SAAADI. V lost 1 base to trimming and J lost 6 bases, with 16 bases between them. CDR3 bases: TGCGCCAGCAGTGAGTGGCCCGGCAGGAGGGGCGAGCAGTACTTC. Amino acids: CASSEWPGRRGEQYF.

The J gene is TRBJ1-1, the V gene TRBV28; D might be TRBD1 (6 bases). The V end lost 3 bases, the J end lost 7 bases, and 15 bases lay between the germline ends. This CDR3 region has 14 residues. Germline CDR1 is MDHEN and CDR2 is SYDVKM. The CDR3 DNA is TGTGCCAGCAGTTTCCAGGGGATTATTGGTGAAGCTTTCTTT. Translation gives CASSFQGIIGEAFF.

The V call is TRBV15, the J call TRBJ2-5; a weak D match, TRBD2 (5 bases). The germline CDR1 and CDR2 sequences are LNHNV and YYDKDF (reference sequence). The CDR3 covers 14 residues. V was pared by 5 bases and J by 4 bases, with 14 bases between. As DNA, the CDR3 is TGTGCCACCAGCTCCAGGAGAGAGGGAGAGACCCAGTACTTC. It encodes CATSSRREGETQYF.

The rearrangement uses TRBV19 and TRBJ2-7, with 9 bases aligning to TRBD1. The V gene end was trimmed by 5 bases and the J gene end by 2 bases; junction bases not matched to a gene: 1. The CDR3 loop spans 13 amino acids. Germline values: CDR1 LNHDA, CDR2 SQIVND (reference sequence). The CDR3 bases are TGTGCCAGTAGTCGGGACAGGGCCTACGAGCAGTACTTC. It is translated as CASSRDRAYEQYF.

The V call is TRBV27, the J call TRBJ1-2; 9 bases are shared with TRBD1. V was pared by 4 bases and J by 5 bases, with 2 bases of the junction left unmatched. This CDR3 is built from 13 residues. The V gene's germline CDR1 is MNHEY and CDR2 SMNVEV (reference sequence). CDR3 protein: CASSSGQGYGYTF. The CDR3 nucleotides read TGTGCCAGCAGTTCCGGACAGGGGTATGGCTACACCTTC.

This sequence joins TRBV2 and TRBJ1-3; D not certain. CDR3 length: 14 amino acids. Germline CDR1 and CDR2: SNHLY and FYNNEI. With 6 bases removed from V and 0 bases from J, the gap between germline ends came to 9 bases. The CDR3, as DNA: TGTGCCAGCAGCATCGAGGGCTCTGGAAACACCATATATTTT. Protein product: CASSIEGSGNTIYF.

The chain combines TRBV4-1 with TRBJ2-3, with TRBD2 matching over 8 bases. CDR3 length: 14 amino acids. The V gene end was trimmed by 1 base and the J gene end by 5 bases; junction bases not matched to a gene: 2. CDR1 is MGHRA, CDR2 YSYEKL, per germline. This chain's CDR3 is CASSQGRGGDTQYF. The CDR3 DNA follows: TGCGCCAGCAGCCAAGGCCGGGGGGGAGATACGCAGTATTTT.

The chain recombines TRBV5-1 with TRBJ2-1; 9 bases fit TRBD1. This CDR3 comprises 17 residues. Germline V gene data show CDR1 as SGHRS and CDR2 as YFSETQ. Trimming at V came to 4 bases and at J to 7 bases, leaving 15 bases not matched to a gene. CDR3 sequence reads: CASSTSVGTGLNNEQFF. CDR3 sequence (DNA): TGCGCCAGCAGCACGTCAGTCGGGACAGGGTTGAATAATGAGCAGTTCTTC.

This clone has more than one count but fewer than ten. The CDR3 bases are TGTGCCAGCAGCCAAGCGGGAGGGTCTAACGAGCAGTACTTC. It encodes CASSQAGGSNEQYF. The chain is built from TRBV14 and TRBJ2-7; 8 positions agree with TRBD2. Germline CDR1 is SGHDN and CDR2 is FVKESK. Trimming removed 1 base from V and 5 bases from J; junction bases left unmatched: 4. The CDR3 spans 14 residues.

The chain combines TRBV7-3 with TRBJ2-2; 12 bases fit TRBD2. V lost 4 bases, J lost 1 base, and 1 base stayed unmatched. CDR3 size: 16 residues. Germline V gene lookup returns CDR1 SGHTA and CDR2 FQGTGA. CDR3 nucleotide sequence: TGTGCCAGCAGCTCGACTAGCGGGAGGAACACCGGGGAGCTGTTTTTT. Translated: CASSSTSGRNTGELFF.

This chain's CDR3 is CARLSDRGEQYF. CDR3 bases: TGTGCCAGACTCTCGGACAGGGGCGAGCAGTACTTC. The chain uses TRBV19 and TRBJ2-7; 9 nucleotides agree with TRBD1. The J segment lost 6 bases and the V segment lost 9 bases, leaving 6 bases of the junction unmatched. Germline CDR1 reads LNHDA; CDR2 reads SQIVND (reference sequence). This CDR3 spans 12 amino acids.

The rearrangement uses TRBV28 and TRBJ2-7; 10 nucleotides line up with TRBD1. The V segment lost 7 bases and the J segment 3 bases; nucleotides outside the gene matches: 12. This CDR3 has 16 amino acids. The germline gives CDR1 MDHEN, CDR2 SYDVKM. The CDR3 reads CASNPITGTGVYEQYF. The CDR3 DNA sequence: TGTGCCAGCAATCCTATCACCGGGACAGGGGTCTACGAGCAGTACTTC.

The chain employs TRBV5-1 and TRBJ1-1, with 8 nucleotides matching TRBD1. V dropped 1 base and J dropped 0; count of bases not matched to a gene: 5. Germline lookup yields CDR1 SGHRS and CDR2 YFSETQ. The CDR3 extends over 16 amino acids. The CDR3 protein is CASSLNDRGLNTEAFF. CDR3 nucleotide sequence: TGCGCCAGCAGCTTGAACGACAGGGGCCTGAACACTGAAGCTTTCTTT.